The 9 T cell receptor beta chains below all came from one sample that was sequenced in a study of blood T cell repertoires in COVID-19. The protocol was immunoSEQ multiplex PCR, while the TCRdb copy is restricted to in-frame clones and leaves out a portion. Here the sample spans around 140,000 clones, about 83% being singletons. Sequencing input: peripheral blood. Receptors were obtained from a man younger than 45 with COVID-19, enrolled during active disease.

CDR3 loop: CASSLVRDYPYNEQFF. CDR3 sequence (DNA): TGTGCCAGCAGCTTAGTGCGGGACTACCCTTACAATGAGCAGTTCTTC. V and J are TRBV7-9 and TRBJ2-1; 7 nucleotides align to TRBD2. With V trimmed by 1 base and J by 4 bases, 7 bases remained unmatched. Germline loops: CDR1 SEHNR, CDR2 FQNEAQ (reference sequence). The CDR3 contains 16 residues.

The J gene is TRBJ2-2, the V gene TRBV28, with a possible D match to TRBD1 (6 bases). CDR3 length: 14 amino acids. V was clipped by 4 bases and J by 5 bases, with 11 bases between them. The germline gives CDR1 MDHEN, CDR2 SYDVKM. This CDR3 reads CASSSIRGTGELFF. The CDR3 DNA reads TGTGCCAGCAGTTCTATCAGGGGAACCGGGGAGCTGTTTTTT.

V and J are TRBV14 and TRBJ2-1, with TRBD1 matching over 7 bases. Trimming removed 8 bases from V and 1 base from J; junction bases left unmatched: 8. Germline V lookup: CDR1 SGHDN, CDR2 FVKESK. The CDR3 has 15 amino acids. The CDR3 loop is CASAQGFGSYNEQFF. The CDR3 DNA follows: TGTGCCAGCGCACAGGGGTTTGGGTCCTACAATGAGCAGTTCTTC.

This chain uses TRBV11-3 with TRBJ1-5, with D perhaps matching TRBD1 (6 bases). This CDR3 is 14 amino acids long. V lost 4 bases, J lost 4 bases, and 11 bases lay in between. Germline V CDR1 and CDR2: SGHNT, YENEEA. The CDR3, as DNA: TGTGCCAGCAGCTCGGACAGAGCTAATCAGCCCCAGCATTTT. Its protein is CASSSDRANQPQHF.

J is TRBJ2-1 and V is TRBV7-9, with 13 bases fitting TRBD2. The CDR3 covers 15 residues. The V gene end was trimmed by 5 bases and the J gene end by 7 bases; junction bases not matched to a gene: 5. Per germline, CDR1 SEHNR and CDR2 FQNEAQ (reference sequence). CDR3 DNA sequence: TGTGCCAGCAGCACCGGGACTAGCGGGAAGAATGAGCAGTTCTTC. This encodes CASSTGTSGKNEQFF.

The V gene is TRBV5-1, the J gene TRBJ1-5; 10 nucleotides line up with TRBD1. The CDR3 is made up of 16 amino acids. The V and J ends lost 0 bases and 5 bases, in that order; junction bases with no gene match: 5. Germline CDR1 is SGHRS and CDR2 is YFSETQ. CDR3 sequence reads: CASSLGTGGSYQPQHF. The CDR3 nucleotides read TGCGCCAGCAGCTTGGGGACAGGGGGATCCTATCAGCCCCAGCATTTT.

This chain connects TRBV11-3 to TRBJ2-7, with D possibly matching TRBD1 (5 bases). This CDR3 is 14 amino acids long. CDR1 and CDR2 from the germline V gene are SGHNT and YENEEA. Trimming took off 3 bases at V and 12 bases at J, with 21 bases between the two ends. Written as DNA, the CDR3 is TGTGCCAGCAGCTTTCCGACAGTCGCTCGGCGTCGGTACTTC. It codes for CASSFPTVARRRYF. The whole variable domain, filled in from reference TRBV11-3 and TRBJ2-7, reads EAGVVQSPRYKIIEKKQPVAFWCNPISGHNTLYWYLQNLGQGPELLIRYENEEAVDDSQLPKDRFSAERLKGVDSTLKIQPAELGDSAVYLCASSFPTVARRRYFGPGTRLTVT.

CDR3: CASSRGVAGAQETQYF. CDR3 nucleotide sequence: TGCGCCAGCAGCCGGGGAGTAGCGGGAGCTCAAGAGACCCAGTACTTC. The rearrangement joins TRBV4-1 to TRBJ2-5, with 9 bases matching TRBD2. The V and J ends lost 4 bases and 2 bases, in that order; junction bases with no gene match: 8. Germline CDR1 MGHRA, CDR2 YSYEKL. This CDR3 has 16 amino acids.

The V and J genes are TRBV21-1 and TRBJ1-1. TRBV21-1 is described as a pseudogene. The CDR3 contains 15 residues. The CDR3 spells CASSKHGGLNTEAFF. CDR3 coding DNA: TGTGCCAGCAGCAAACATGGAGGGCTGAACACTGAAGCTTTCTTT.